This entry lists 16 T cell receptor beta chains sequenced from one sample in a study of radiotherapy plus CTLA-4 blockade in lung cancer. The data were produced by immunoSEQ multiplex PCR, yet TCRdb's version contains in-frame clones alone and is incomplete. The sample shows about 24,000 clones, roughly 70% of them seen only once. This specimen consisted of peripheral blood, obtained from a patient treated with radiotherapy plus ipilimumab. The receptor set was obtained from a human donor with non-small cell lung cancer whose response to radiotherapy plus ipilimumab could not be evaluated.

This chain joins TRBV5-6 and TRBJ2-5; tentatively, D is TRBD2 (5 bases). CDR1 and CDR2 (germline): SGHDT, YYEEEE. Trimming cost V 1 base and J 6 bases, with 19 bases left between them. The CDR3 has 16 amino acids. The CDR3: CASSLLASQSGKTQYF. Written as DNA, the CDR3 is TGTGCCAGCAGCTTGTTGGCCAGCCAGTCGGGAAAGACCCAGTACTTC.

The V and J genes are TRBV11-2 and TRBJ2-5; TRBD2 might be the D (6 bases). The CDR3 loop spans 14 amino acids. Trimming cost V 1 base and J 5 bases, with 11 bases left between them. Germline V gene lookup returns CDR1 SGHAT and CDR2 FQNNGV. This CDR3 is CASSLAGVGETQYF. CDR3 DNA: TGTGCCAGCAGCTTAGCGGGAGTAGGGGAGACCCAGTACTTC.

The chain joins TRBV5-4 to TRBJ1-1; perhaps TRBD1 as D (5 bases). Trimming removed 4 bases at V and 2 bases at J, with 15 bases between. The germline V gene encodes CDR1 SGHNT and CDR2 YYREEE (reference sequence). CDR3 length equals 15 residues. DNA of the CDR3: TGTGCCAGCAGCCCGGAAGGGGTCACCAACACTGAAGCTTTCTTT. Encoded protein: CASSPEGVTNTEAFF.

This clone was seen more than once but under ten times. The DNA for the CDR3 is TGTGCCAGCAGTTTCAGGGCTGGAAACACCATATATTTT. Protein product: CASSFRAGNTIYF. V usage is TRBV28 and J usage is TRBJ1-3; possibly TRBD1 for D (5 bases). There are 13 residues in the CDR3. V was clipped by 3 bases and J by 2 bases, with 5 bases between them. The germline V gene has CDR1 MDHEN and CDR2 SYDVKM.

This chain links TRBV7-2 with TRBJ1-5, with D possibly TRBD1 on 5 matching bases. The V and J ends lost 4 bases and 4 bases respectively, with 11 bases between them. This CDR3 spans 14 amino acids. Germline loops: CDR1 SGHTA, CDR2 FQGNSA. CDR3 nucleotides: TGTGCCAGCAGCTGGGGGGGAGGAAATCAGCCCCAGCATTTT. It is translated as CASSWGGGNQPQHF.

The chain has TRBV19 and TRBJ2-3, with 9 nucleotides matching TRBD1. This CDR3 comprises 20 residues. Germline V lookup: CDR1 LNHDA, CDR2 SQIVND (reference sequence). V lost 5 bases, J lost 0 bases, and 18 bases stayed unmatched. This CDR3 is CASSDRGSKFSLLSTDTQYF. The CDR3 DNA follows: TGTGCCAGTAGTGACAGGGGGAGTAAATTCTCATTACTCAGCACAGATACGCAGTATTTT.

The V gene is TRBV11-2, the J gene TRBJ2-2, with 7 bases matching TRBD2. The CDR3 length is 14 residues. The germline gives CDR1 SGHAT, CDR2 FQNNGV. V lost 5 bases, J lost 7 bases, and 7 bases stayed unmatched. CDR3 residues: CASSLGAGVGELFF. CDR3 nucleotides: TGTGCCAGCAGCCTAGGGGCGGGGGTCGGGGAGCTGTTTTTT. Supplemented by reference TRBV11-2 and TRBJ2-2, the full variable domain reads EAGVAQSPRYKIIEKRQSVAFWCNPISGHATLYWYQQILGQGPKLLIQFQNNGVVDDSQLPKDRFSAERLKGVDSTLKIQPAKLEDSAVYLCASSLGAGVGELFFGEGSRLTVL.

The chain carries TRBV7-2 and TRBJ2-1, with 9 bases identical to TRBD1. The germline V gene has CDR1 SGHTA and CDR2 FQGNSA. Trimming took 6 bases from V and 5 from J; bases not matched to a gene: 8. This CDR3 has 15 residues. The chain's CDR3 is CASSYLQGANNEQFF. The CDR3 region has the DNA TGTGCCAGCAGTTACTTACAGGGGGCTAACAATGAGCAGTTCTTC.

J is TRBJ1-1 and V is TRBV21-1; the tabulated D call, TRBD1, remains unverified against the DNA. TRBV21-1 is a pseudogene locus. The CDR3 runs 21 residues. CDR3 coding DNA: TGTGCCAGCAGCAAAAAAAACCCCATTTTTTTCGATGACAGGGGGAACACTGAAGCTTTCTTT. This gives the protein CASSKKNPIFFDDRGNTEAFF.

CDR3 amino acids: CASSLESGGFNQPQHF. The CDR3 nucleotides are TGTGCCAGCAGCTTAGAATCGGGGGGATTCAATCAGCCCCAGCATTTT. The chain couples TRBV7-2 to TRBJ1-5; D possibly corresponds to TRBD1 (5 bases). The CDR3 consists of 16 residues. Trimming took off 1 base at V and 3 bases at J, with 13 bases between the two ends. CDR1 is SGHTA, CDR2 FQGNSA, per germline.

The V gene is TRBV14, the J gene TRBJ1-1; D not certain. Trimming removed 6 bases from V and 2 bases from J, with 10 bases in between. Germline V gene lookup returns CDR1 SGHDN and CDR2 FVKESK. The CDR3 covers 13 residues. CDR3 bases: TGTGCCAGCAGTACCTATAGAAACACTGAAGCTTTCTTT. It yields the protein CASSTYRNTEAFF. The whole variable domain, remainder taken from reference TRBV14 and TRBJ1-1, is EAGVTQFPSHSVIEKGQTVTLRCDPISGHDNLYWYRRVMGKEIKFLLHFVKESKQDESGMPNNRFLAERTGGTYSTLKVQPAELEDSGVYFCASSTYRNTEAFFGQGTRLTVV.

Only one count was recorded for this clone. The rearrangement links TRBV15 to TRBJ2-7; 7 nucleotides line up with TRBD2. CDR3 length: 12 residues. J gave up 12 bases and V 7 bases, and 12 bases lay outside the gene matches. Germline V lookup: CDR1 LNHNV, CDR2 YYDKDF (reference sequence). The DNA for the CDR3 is TGTGCCACCACCCCCGCAGGACTAGGTAGGTACTTC. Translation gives CATTPAGLGRYF.

CDR3 region: CASSLERTEPGNTIYF. CDR3 nucleotide sequence: TGTGCCAGCAGCTTAGAGCGGACAGAACCTGGAAACACCATATATTTT. The rearrangement uses TRBV11-2 and TRBJ1-3, with D possibly being TRBD1 (6 bases). V gave up 0 bases and J gave up 2 bases, with 11 bases separating them. The CDR3 is 16 amino acids. Germline assignment: CDR1 SGHAT and CDR2 FQNNGV.

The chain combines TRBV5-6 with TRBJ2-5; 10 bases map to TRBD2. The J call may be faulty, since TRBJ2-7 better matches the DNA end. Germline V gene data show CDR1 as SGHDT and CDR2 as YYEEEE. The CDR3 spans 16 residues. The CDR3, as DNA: TGTGCCAGCAGCACGCCTAGCGGGAGTAAGTACTACGAGCAGTACTTC. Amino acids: CASSTPSGSKYYEQYF.

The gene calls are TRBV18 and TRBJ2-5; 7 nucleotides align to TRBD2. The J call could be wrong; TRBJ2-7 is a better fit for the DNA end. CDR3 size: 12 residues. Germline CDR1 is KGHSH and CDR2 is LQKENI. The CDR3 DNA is TGTGCCAGCTCTCGGGGCGGGAGCGAGCAGTACTTC. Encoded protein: CASSRGGSEQYF.

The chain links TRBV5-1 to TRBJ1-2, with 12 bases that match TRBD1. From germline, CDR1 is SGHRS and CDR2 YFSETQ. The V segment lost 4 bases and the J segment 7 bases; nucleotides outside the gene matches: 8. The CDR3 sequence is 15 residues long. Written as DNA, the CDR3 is TGCGCCAGCAGCCCCACGGGACAGGGGGCTAGTGGCTACACCTTC. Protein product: CASSPTGQGASGYTF.